Listed below are T cell receptor beta chains from one sample, sequenced in a study of identical twins. MiXCR, run by TCRdb on the 5' RACE reads, gives a single entry per CDR3 protein. The data contain more than 1.5 million distinct CDR3 sequences, about 31% of them seen just once; the ten biggest clones take up less than 0.35%. Sequencing was performed on cord blood. The source is a newborn girl in good health. Both conserved end residues are part of each CDR3. Fields, in order: V gene, clone size, D gene, J gene, CDR3 DNA, CDR3 protein. The D gene is left open where the match is weak. Clone size, where shown, is once, few, many, or a class for clones that have expanded.

v_gene: TRBV13; abundance: .; d_gene: TRBD1; j_gene: TRBJ2-1; CDR3nt: TGTGCCAGCAGCCCCAGGCCGGGACAGGGGGACAATGAGCAGTTCTTC; CDR3aa: CASSPRPGQGDNEQFF
v_gene: TRBV6-6; abundance: .; d_gene: .; j_gene: TRBJ1-1; CDR3nt: TGTGCCAGCAGTTACGACGGCAGCACTGAAGCTTTCTTT; CDR3aa: CASSYDGSTEAFF
v_gene: TRBV4-1; abundance: .; d_gene: .; j_gene: TRBJ2-7; CDR3nt: TGCGCCAGCAGCCAAGCTGACTACTCCTACAATGAGCAGTACTTC; CDR3aa: CASSQADYSYNEQYF
v_gene: TRBV7-9; abundance: once; d_gene: TRBD1; j_gene: TRBJ1-1; CDR3nt: TGTGTCAGCAGCTTTAGAGACAGGGACACTGAAGCTTTCTTT; CDR3aa: CVSSFRDRDTEAFF
v_gene: TRBV30; abundance: few; d_gene: .; j_gene: TRBJ1-2; CDR3nt: TGTGCCTGGTCTCCGGGGCCCGACTATGGCTACACCTTC; CDR3aa: CAWSPGPDYGYTF
v_gene: TRBV20-1; abundance: .; d_gene: TRBD2; j_gene: TRBJ2-1; CDR3nt: TGCAGTGCTCCCAGGGGCGGACTAGCGACCTACAATGAGCAGTTCTTC; CDR3aa: CSAPRGGLATYNEQFF
v_gene: TRBV4-2; abundance: .; d_gene: .; j_gene: TRBJ2-4; CDR3nt: TGTGCCAGCAGCCAAGATGGTGGAGGGACTGGCGGGAACATTCAGTACTTC; CDR3aa: CASSQDGGGTGGNIQYF
v_gene: TRBV5-1; abundance: .; d_gene: TRBD2; j_gene: TRBJ2-5; CDR3nt: TGCGCCAGCAGCTCCCTTTCTTTTAGCGGGAGGGACCAGACCCAGTACTTC; CDR3aa: CASSSLSFSGRDQTQYF
v_gene: TRBV5-1; abundance: .; d_gene: .; j_gene: TRBJ2-7; CDR3nt: TGCGCCAGCAGCTTGGATCCCCGGGACACATCCTACGAGCAGTACTTC; CDR3aa: CASSLDPRDTSYEQYF
v_gene: TRBV11-2; abundance: few; d_gene: .; j_gene: TRBJ2-7; CDR3nt: TGTGCCAGCAGTACCTGGGACGTCAGGACCTACGAGCAGTACTTC; CDR3aa: CASSTWDVRTYEQYF
v_gene: TRBV4-2; abundance: .; d_gene: .; j_gene: TRBJ1-2; CDR3nt: TGTGCCAGCAGCTCCCCCCGGGCGCGGACTTATGGCTACACCTTC; CDR3aa: CASSSPRARTYGYTF
v_gene: TRBV7-9; abundance: .; d_gene: TRBD2; j_gene: TRBJ2-1; CDR3nt: TGTGCCAGCAGCCATAATGACGGGACTAGCACAACCCAGTTCTTC; CDR3aa: CASSHNDGTSTTQFF
v_gene: TRBV15; abundance: few; d_gene: TRBD1; j_gene: TRBJ1-5; CDR3nt: TGTGCCACCAGCAGAGGGGACAGGGCTCAGCCCCAGCATTTT; CDR3aa: CATSRGDRAQPQHF
v_gene: TRBV9; abundance: once; d_gene: TRBD2; j_gene: TRBJ2-1; CDR3nt: TGTGCCAGCAGCGTAACAGCGGGGGAGTATGAGCAGTTCTTC; CDR3aa: CASSVTAGEYEQFF
v_gene: TRBV27; abundance: .; d_gene: TRBD1; j_gene: TRBJ1-1; CDR3nt: TGTGCCAGTGGAGGGGGCTACGGCACTGAAGCTTTCTTT; CDR3aa: CASGGGYGTEAFF
v_gene: TRBV7-2; abundance: .; d_gene: TRBD2; j_gene: TRBJ2-4; CDR3nt: TGTGCCAGCAGCTTAGCGTATAGACTAGCGGGAGGATGGGACATTCAGTACTTC; CDR3aa: CASSLAYRLAGGWDIQYF
v_gene: TRBV20-1; abundance: .; d_gene: .; j_gene: TRBJ2-7; CDR3nt: TGCAGTGCTAGAGATCCAGGGAAAGAGAACGAGCAGTACTTC; CDR3aa: CSARDPGKENEQYF
v_gene: TRBV7-9; abundance: many; d_gene: .; j_gene: TRBJ2-3; CDR3nt: TGTGCCAGCAGTTTATCCCAATCCACAGATACGCAGTATTTT; CDR3aa: CASSLSQSTDTQYF
v_gene: TRBV7-8; abundance: .; d_gene: TRBD1; j_gene: TRBJ1-1; CDR3nt: TGTGCCAGCAGCGACAGGGTACGGACTGAAGCTTTCTTT; CDR3aa: CASSDRVRTEAFF
v_gene: TRBV7-2; abundance: few; d_gene: .; j_gene: TRBJ2-5; CDR3nt: TGTGCCAGCAGAACCTCCGGGACGCAAGAGACCCAGTACTTC; CDR3aa: CASRTSGTQETQYF
v_gene: TRBV29-1; abundance: .; d_gene: TRBD2; j_gene: TRBJ2-4; CDR3nt: TGCAGCGTCCGGACTAGCGGGAGAAGTAGGGACATTCAGTACTTC; CDR3aa: CSVRTSGRSRDIQYF
v_gene: TRBV20-1; abundance: few; d_gene: .; j_gene: TRBJ1-6; CDR3nt: TGCAGTGTGGGGTATAATTCACCCCTCCACTTT; CDR3aa: CSVGYNSPLHF
v_gene: TRBV2; abundance: .; d_gene: TRBD2; j_gene: TRBJ2-5; CDR3nt: TGTGCCAGCAGCGGACTAGTGGTAGAGACCCAGTACTTC; CDR3aa: CASSGLVVETQYF
v_gene: TRBV20-1; abundance: .; d_gene: .; j_gene: TRBJ1-2; CDR3nt: TGCAGTGCTAGATCCTTCGGGGGGAACTATGGCCACACCTTC; CDR3aa: CSARSFGGNYGHTF
v_gene: TRBV5-1; abundance: few; d_gene: .; j_gene: TRBJ2-3; CDR3nt: TGCGCCAGCAGCTCGGAGGATTTCACAGATACGCAGTATTTT; CDR3aa: CASSSEDFTDTQYF
v_gene: TRBV15; abundance: .; d_gene: .; j_gene: TRBJ1-2; CDR3nt: TGTGCCACCAGCAAAAGCCTGATAGGGGATAATGGCTACACCTTC; CDR3aa: CATSKSLIGDNGYTF
v_gene: TRBV27; abundance: few; d_gene: TRBD1; j_gene: TRBJ1-2; CDR3nt: TGTGCCAGCAGTTTATCTGTTCAGGGGGGTGGCTACACCTTC; CDR3aa: CASSLSVQGGGYTF
v_gene: TRBV3-1; abundance: few; d_gene: .; j_gene: TRBJ1-2; CDR3nt: TGTGCCAGCAGCCAAATGAGGGGGGGAACCCCTAACTATGGCTACACCTTC; CDR3aa: CASSQMRGGTPNYGYTF
v_gene: TRBV20-1; abundance: few; d_gene: TRBD1; j_gene: TRBJ1-1; CDR3nt: TGCAGTGCCGGACAGGGGGTAACTGAAGCTTTCTTT; CDR3aa: CSAGQGVTEAFF
v_gene: TRBV12-3/TRBV12-4; abundance: .; d_gene: .; j_gene: TRBJ2-5; CDR3nt: TGTGCCAGCAGTTTACACGACAGGCTGGGGGAGACCCAGTACTTC; CDR3aa: CASSLHDRLGETQYF
v_gene: TRBV20-1; abundance: many; d_gene: .; j_gene: TRBJ2-4; CDR3nt: TGCAGTGCTTCACTCAGGGGCCCCCTAGCCAAAAACATTCAGTACTTC; CDR3aa: CSASLRGPLAKNIQYF
v_gene: TRBV20-1; abundance: .; d_gene: .; j_gene: TRBJ2-3; CDR3nt: TGCAGTGCTTGGACAGTTCCCCGCGGCACAGATACGCAGTATTTT; CDR3aa: CSAWTVPRGTDTQYF